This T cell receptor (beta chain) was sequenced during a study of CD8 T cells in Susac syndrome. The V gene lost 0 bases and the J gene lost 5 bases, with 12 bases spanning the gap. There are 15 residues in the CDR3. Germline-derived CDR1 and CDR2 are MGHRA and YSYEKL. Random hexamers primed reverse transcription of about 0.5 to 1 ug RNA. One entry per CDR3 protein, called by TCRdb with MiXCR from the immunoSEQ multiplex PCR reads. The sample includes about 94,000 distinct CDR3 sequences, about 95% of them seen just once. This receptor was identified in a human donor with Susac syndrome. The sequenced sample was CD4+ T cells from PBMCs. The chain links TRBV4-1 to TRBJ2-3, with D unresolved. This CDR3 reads CASSQEPTWKDTQYF. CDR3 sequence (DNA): TGCGCCAGCAGCCAAGAGCCGACATGGAAAGATACGCAGTATTTT.